This TCR beta chain was captured by sequencing in a study of CD8 T cells in ankylosing spondylitis. TCRdb passed the 5' RACE reads through MiXCR, listing each CDR3 protein once. The sample holds some 200,000 distinct CDR3 sequences, approximately 7.4% seen once. This clonotype has ten or more counts. Its antigen remains unknown. General study points: Apparently characteristic of ankylosing spondylitis blood was a TCR beta motif (about 8 highly homologous variants). Matched synovial fluid from ankylosing spondylitis patients was reported to be enriched for disease-linked clones.

Germline V gene data show CDR1 as SGHVS and CDR2 as FQNEAQ. The CDR3 runs 17 residues. Germline trimming cut 5 bases from V and 2 bases from J; bases unmatched to any gene: 11. This chain links TRBV7-8 with TRBJ2-3; 9 bases match TRBD2. This clonotype was obtained from a male donor with ankylosing spondylitis. Input material: blood, either unsorted or a sorted T cell fraction (not recorded which). The DNA for the CDR3 is TGTGCCAGCAGCCCGATCGCTAGCGGGGAGTCCACAGATACGCAGTATTTT. It is translated as CASSPIASGESTDTQYF. Based on the CDR3 plus reference TRBV7-8 and TRBJ2-3, the full variable domain is GAGVSQSPRYKVAKRGQDVALRCDPISGHVSLFWYQQALGQGPEFLTYFQNEAQLDKSGLPSDRFFAERPEGSVSTLKIQRTQQEDSAVYLCASSPIASGESTDTQYFGPGTRLTVL.